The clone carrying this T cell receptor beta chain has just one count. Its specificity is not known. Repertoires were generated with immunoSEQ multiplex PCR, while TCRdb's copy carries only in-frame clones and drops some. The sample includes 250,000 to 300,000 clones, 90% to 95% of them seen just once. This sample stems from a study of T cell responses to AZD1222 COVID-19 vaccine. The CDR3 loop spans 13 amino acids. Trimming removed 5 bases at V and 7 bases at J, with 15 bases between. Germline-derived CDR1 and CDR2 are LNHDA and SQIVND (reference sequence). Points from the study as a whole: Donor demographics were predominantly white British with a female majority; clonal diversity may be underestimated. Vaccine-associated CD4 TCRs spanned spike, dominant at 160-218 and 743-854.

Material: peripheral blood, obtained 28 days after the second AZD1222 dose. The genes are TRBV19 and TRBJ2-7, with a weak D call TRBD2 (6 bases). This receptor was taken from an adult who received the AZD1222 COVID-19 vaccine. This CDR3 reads CASSGRGKWEQYF. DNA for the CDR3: TGTGCCAGTAGTGGTCGGGGGAAGTGGGAGCAGTACTTC.